The 14 T cell receptor beta chains reported below all come from one sample, sequenced in a study of shared clonotypes between healthy human individuals. Produced via immunoSEQ multiplex PCR; TCRdb's table is partial and in-frame only. Of around 2.1 million clones in the sample, nearly 97% are singletons; the top ten hold approximately 0.13%. Source material: naive CD4+ T cells sorted from blood. The subset denotes: CD45RA+ positively selected. The receptors derive from a man aged 18 to 29 in good health.

V is TRBV7-9 and J is TRBJ2-1; D ambiguous. The CDR3 covers 12 residues. Germline loops: CDR1 SEHNR, CDR2 FQNEAQ (reference sequence). V dropped 5 bases and J dropped 7 bases, with 9 bases sitting between them. The CDR3 nucleotides are TGTGCCAGCAGCACCTCTAAAAATGAGCAGTTCTTC. Its protein is CASSTSKNEQFF.

The chain couples TRBV5-1 to TRBJ2-1, with TRBD2 matching over 8 bases. With V trimmed by 4 bases and J by 0 bases, 6 bases remained unmatched. The CDR3 contains 16 residues. Per germline, CDR1 SGHRS and CDR2 YFSETQ. The chain's CDR3 is CASSPGGVTSYNEQFF. In DNA, the CDR3 is TGCGCCAGCAGCCCCGGGGGGGTGACCTCCTACAATGAGCAGTTCTTC.

The chain links TRBV2 to TRBJ1-5, with D unresolved. The CDR3 sequence is 16 residues long. Trimming left V 1 base short and J 0 bases short, with 10 bases between. Per germline, CDR1 SNHLY and CDR2 FYNNEI. This chain's CDR3 is CASSEGPRNSNQPQHF. The CDR3 DNA sequence: TGTGCCAGCAGTGAAGGCCCAAGGAATAGCAATCAGCCCCAGCATTTT.

This rearrangement joins TRBV5-4 to TRBJ2-3; 10 bases map to TRBD2. Losses at the gene ends were 1 base for V and 3 bases for J; bases not matched to a gene: 5. In germline, CDR1 is SGHNT, CDR2 YYREEE (reference sequence). This CDR3 is 16 amino acids long. CDR3 in amino acids: CASSLRLAGATDTQYF. DNA for the CDR3: TGTGCCAGCAGCTTGCGGCTAGCGGGAGCGACAGATACGCAGTATTTT. Variable domain in full (rest from reference TRBV5-4 and TRBJ2-3): ETGVTQSPTHLIKTRGQQVTLRCSSQSGHNTVSWYQQALGQGPQFIFQYYREEENGRGNFPPRFSGLQFPNYSSELNVNALELDDSALYLCASSLRLAGATDTQYFGPGTRLTVL.

V is TRBV28 and J is TRBJ1-1; D is ambiguous. CDR3 length equals 13 residues. V was pared by 6 bases and J by 1 base, with 9 bases between. Germline loops: CDR1 MDHEN, CDR2 SYDVKM. The CDR3 DNA is TGTGCCAGCAGCGTACATGCGAACACTGAAGCTTTCTTT. Translating gives CASSVHANTEAFF.

The chain couples TRBV6-1 to TRBJ1-2, with 9 bases matching TRBD1. CDR1 is MNHNS, CDR2 SASEGT, per germline. Trimming cost V 4 bases and J 4 bases; bases outside gene matches: 4. CDR3 size: 14 residues. The CDR3 sequence is CASSGQGEFYGYTF. The CDR3 DNA sequence: TGTGCCAGCAGTGGACAGGGGGAGTTCTATGGCTACACCTTC.

The gene calls are TRBV14 and TRBJ2-7; perhaps TRBD1 as D (6 bases). The CDR3 totals 14 residues. V was pared by 4 bases and J by 4 bases, with 14 bases between. Per the germline V gene, CDR1 is SGHDN and CDR2 is FVKESK. CDR3 coding DNA: TGTGCCAGCAGCCTCAGGGGTGAAAGATACGAGCAGTACTTC. Translation gives CASSLRGERYEQYF.

About this clone itself: Additional DNA sequences in this sample encode the identical CDR3. The chain employs TRBV7-2 and TRBJ2-5; no clear D. Trimming removed 5 bases from V and 2 bases from J, with 6 bases in between. The CDR3 sequence is 12 residues long. Looked up from germline, CDR1 is SGHTA and CDR2 is FQGNSA. Written as DNA, the CDR3 is TGTGCCAGCAGCCCGGGTCAAGAGACCCAGTACTTC. It encodes CASSPGQETQYF. Full variable domain (remainder filled in from reference TRBV7-2 and TRBJ2-5): GAGVSQSPSNKVTEKGKDVELRCDPISGHTALYWYRQSLGQGLEFLIYFQGNSAPDKSGLPSDRFSAERTGGSVSTLTIQRTQQEDSAVYLCASSPGQETQYFGPGTRLLVL.

The chain joins TRBV4-1 to TRBJ2-3; 9 positions match TRBD1. This CDR3 is built from 15 residues. Germline loops: CDR1 MGHRA, CDR2 YSYEKL. V shed 0 bases and J 6 bases; nucleotides not matched to a gene: 4. CDR3 nucleotides: TGCGCCAGCAGCCAAGAGGACAGGGGCCGGGATACGCAGTATTTT. Amino acid sequence: CASSQEDRGRDTQYF.

The CDR3 region has the DNA TGTGCCTGGACCGCATTCGACAGGGCCGACACTGAAGCTTTCTTT. This translates into CAWTAFDRADTEAFF. The J gene is TRBJ1-1, the V gene TRBV30; TRBD1 matches 7 bases. V lost 4 bases to trimming and J lost 3 bases; unmatched junction nucleotides: 11. Germline assignment: CDR1 GTSNPN and CDR2 SVGIG (reference sequence). The CDR3 has 15 amino acids.

The rearrangement joins TRBV7-2 to TRBJ1-4; no clear D gene. V was pared by 2 bases and J by 4 bases, with 8 bases between. CDR1 and CDR2 (germline): SGHTA, FQGNSA. This CDR3 comprises 14 residues. CDR3 protein: CASSLQQFNEKLFF. The DNA for the CDR3 is TGTGCCAGCAGCTTACAGCAGTTTAATGAAAAACTGTTTTTT.

V is TRBV2 and J is TRBJ1-2; the D is unclear. Germline V gives CDR1 SNHLY, CDR2 FYNNEI. The CDR3 is made up of 13 amino acids. The V end lost 8 bases, the J end lost 4 bases, and 14 bases lay between the germline ends. The CDR3 nucleotides read TGTGCCAGCTCCCTAGAGGTGGCCTATGGCTACACCTTC. It translates to CASSLEVAYGYTF.

This clone turned up a few times. For the CDR3, the DNA is TGCGCCAGCAGCTTGGGGGACGGAAAAGAGACCCAGTACTTC. This gives the protein CASSLGDGKETQYF. The J gene is TRBJ2-5, the V gene TRBV5-1; D may match TRBD1 or TRBD2 (5 bases each). The CDR3 has 14 amino acids. Per the germline V gene, CDR1 is SGHRS and CDR2 is YFSETQ. Between the trimmed V and J ends, which lost 0 bases and 3 bases, there was a span of 9 bases.

About this clone: Other DNA sequences in this specimen translate into the identical CDR3. The V call is TRBV6-5, the J call TRBJ2-7; D not certain. Germline-derived CDR1 and CDR2 are MNHEY and SVGAGI. The CDR3 covers 12 residues. Trimming pared 0 bases from V and 4 bases from J, leaving 4 bases between. CDR3 DNA: TGTGCCAGCAGTTACTCACCTTACGAGCAGTACTTC. Protein sequence: CASSYSPYEQYF.